The 28 T cell receptor beta chains below come from one sample, sequenced in a study of radiotherapy plus CTLA-4 blockade in lung cancer. The table came from immunoSEQ multiplex PCR; TCRdb's copy has only in-frame clones and leaves some out. This sample carries tens of thousands of clones, approximately 86% of them seen once, and the ten largest clones take over 15%. This specimen was peripheral blood, taken from a patient treated with radiotherapy plus ipilimumab. The source of these receptors is a human donor with non-small cell lung cancer that progressed on radiotherapy plus ipilimumab.

This clone has just one count. One junction end does not reproduce the germline sequence, and a read error may be involved. The chain employs TRBV9 and TRBJ2-3; TRBD2 matches at 8 bases. Germline CDR1 reads SGDLS; CDR2 reads YYNGEE. This CDR3 has 16 residues. The CDR3 is CASSVGREVRTGTQYF. DNA of the CDR3: TGTGCCAGCAGCGTAGGGCGGGAGGTCCGCACAGGTACGCAGTATTTT.

This chain connects TRBV4-2 to TRBJ1-2, with 7 bases matching TRBD1. Germline V CDR1 and CDR2: LGHNA, YNFKEQ. The ends lost 0 bases at V and 4 bases at J; junction bases unmatched: 8. The CDR3 has 16 amino acids. The CDR3 sequence: CASSQDGTVGGYGYTF. CDR3 nucleotides: TGTGCCAGCAGCCAAGATGGGACAGTGGGTGGCTATGGCTACACCTTC.

V and J are TRBV6-6 and TRBJ1-2; D perhaps matches TRBD1 (5 bases). V was cut by 6 bases and J by 7 bases, with 15 bases left in between. Germline assignment: CDR1 MNHNY and CDR2 SVGAGI (reference sequence). This CDR3 is built from 13 residues. The CDR3 reads CASRPPRGSGYTF. CDR3 in DNA: TGTGCCAGCAGGCCCCCACGGGGGTCTGGCTACACCTTC.

The rearrangement links TRBV11-2 to TRBJ1-4; possibly TRBD1 for D (5 bases). The V end was cut by 7 bases, the J end by 3 bases, with 15 bases between. The germline CDR1 and CDR2 sequences are SGHAT and FQNNGV. The CDR3 has 15 amino acids. In DNA, the CDR3 is TGTGCCAGCAACAAACTGGGGGGTTCTAATGAAAAACTGTTTTTT. Protein product: CASNKLGGSNEKLFF. Variable domain in full (rest from reference TRBV11-2 and TRBJ1-4): EAGVAQSPRYKIIEKRQSVAFWCNPISGHATLYWYQQILGQGPKLLIQFQNNGVVDDSQLPKDRFSAERLKGVDSTLKIQPAKLEDSAVYLCASNKLGGSNEKLFFGSGTQLSVL.

The chain has TRBV6-5 and TRBJ2-2; 8 nucleotides line up with TRBD2. V was clipped by 4 bases and J by 7 bases; unmatched bases: 11. Germline lookup yields CDR1 MNHEY and CDR2 SVGAGI. The CDR3 runs 16 residues. The CDR3 sequence: CASSSQRETVYGELFF. CDR3 sequence (DNA): TGTGCCAGCAGTTCCCAGCGGGAGACCGTTTACGGGGAGCTGTTTTTT.

A few counts support this clone. J is TRBJ1-5 and V is TRBV7-2; D uncertain. This CDR3 contains 14 residues. CDR1 SGHTA and CDR2 FQGNSA come from the germline V gene. V was pared by 5 bases and J by 2 bases, with 10 bases between. The CDR3 region is CASSQTTGNQPQHF. The CDR3 bases are TGTGCCAGCAGCCAAACGACTGGCAATCAGCCCCAGCATTTT.

Here the CDR3 reads CASSARGAYEAFF. CDR3 nucleotide sequence: TGTGCCAGCAGTGCTAGGGGGGCATACGAAGCTTTCTTT. The chain joins TRBV2 to TRBJ1-1; D might be TRBD1 (6 bases). Germline CDR1 and CDR2: SNHLY and FYNNEI. Trimming stripped 4 bases from V and 8 bases from J, with 14 bases between. CDR3 length equals 13 residues.

The chain carries TRBV7-3 and TRBJ2-7; D possibly corresponds to TRBD2 (5 bases). This CDR3 region has 11 residues. The germline V gene has CDR1 SGHTA and CDR2 FQGTGA. V lost 4 bases, J lost 7 bases, and 8 bases lay in between. The CDR3 nucleotides read TGTGCCAGCAGCTCATCGGGAGAGCAGTACTTC. Protein sequence: CASSSSGEQYF.

V gene TRBV6-6 combines with J gene TRBJ2-7; TRBD2 matches 11 bases. This CDR3 spans 14 amino acids. Germline V CDR1 and CDR2: MNHNY, SVGAGI (reference sequence). Trimming removed 5 bases from V and 3 bases from J; junction bases left unmatched: 3. The CDR3 sequence: CASSGGTSGYEQYF. The CDR3 DNA sequence: TGTGCCAGCAGTGGCGGGACTAGCGGCTACGAGCAGTACTTC.

This clone was detected only a few times. Other DNA sequences from this sample encode an identical CDR3 as well. The V gene is TRBV5-1, the J gene TRBJ2-1; D gene uncertain. CDR3 length: 15 amino acids. CDR1 and CDR2 from the germline V gene are SGHRS and YFSETQ. With 0 bases removed from V and 0 bases from J, the gap between germline ends came to 7 bases. The CDR3, as DNA: TGCGCCAGCAGCTTGGTTGGCAGCTCCTACAATGAGCAGTTCTTC. Translating it yields CASSLVGSSYNEQFF.

The DNA of the CDR3 is TGTGCCAGCAGTTATGAGGGGGATACGCAGTATTTT. Encoded protein: CASSYEGDTQYF. The rearrangement links TRBV6-6 to TRBJ2-3; D possibly uses TRBD1 or TRBD2 (5 bases each). CDR3 length: 12 amino acids. Trimming left V 3 bases short and J 6 bases short, with 7 bases between. Germline loops: CDR1 MNHNY, CDR2 SVGAGI (reference sequence).

This rearrangement joins TRBV6-1 to TRBJ1-2; 7 positions agree with TRBD1. Germline V lookup: CDR1 MNHNS, CDR2 SASEGT. The junction had 2 bases not matched to a gene; V was cut back by 5 bases and J by 5 bases. The CDR3 totals 12 residues. This chain's CDR3 is CASSKQGYGYTF. For the CDR3, the DNA is TGTGCCAGCAGTAAACAGGGGTATGGCTACACCTTC.

The chain recombines TRBV5-1 with TRBJ2-7; 10 bases line up with TRBD2. There are 19 residues in the CDR3. Germline V gives CDR1 SGHRS, CDR2 YFSETQ. The V segment lost 4 bases and the J segment 0 bases; nucleotides outside the gene matches: 16. The CDR3 DNA sequence: TGCGCCAGCAGCCCCCAAGGGTCCGGTAGCGGGAGGACCTCCTACGAGCAGTACTTC. Translation: CASSPQGSGSGRTSYEQYF.

The gene calls are TRBV27 and TRBJ1-1, with D possibly TRBD1 on 6 matching bases. Per the germline V gene, CDR1 is MNHEY and CDR2 is SMNVEV (reference sequence). The V and J ends lost 5 bases and 5 bases respectively, with 18 bases between them. The CDR3 spans 15 residues. The CDR3 here is CASSPTTGLGTEAFF. The CDR3 bases are TGTGCCAGCAGTCCAACGACAGGTTTGGGGACTGAAGCTTTCTTT.

A few counts support this clone. The V call is TRBV27, the J call TRBJ2-2; TRBD2 is a possible D gene (6 bases). CDR1 MNHEY and CDR2 SMNVEV come from the germline V gene (reference sequence). Deletions cut 6 bases from V and 3 bases from J, with 17 bases between. The CDR3 runs to 16 residues. The CDR3 sequence: CASSRARGGDTGELFF. The CDR3 DNA follows: TGTGCCAGCAGCCGCGCAAGGGGCGGGGACACCGGGGAGCTGTTTTTT.

The rearrangement joins TRBV7-7 to TRBJ2-3; unclear D gene. Germline CDR1 is SSHAT and CDR2 is FNYEAQ (reference sequence). The CDR3 consists of 14 residues. V was clipped by 1 base and J by 4 bases, with 9 bases between them. CDR3 nucleotides: TGTGCCAGCAGCTTAGGGGTTAGACCAGATACGCAGTATTTT. Protein: CASSLGVRPDTQYF.

This clone was counted once. The chain uses TRBV7-2 and TRBJ2-5, with D possibly TRBD1 on 5 matching bases. Trimming stripped 0 bases from V and 3 bases from J, with 17 bases between. CDR3 length: 17 amino acids. Germline loops: CDR1 SGHTA, CDR2 FQGNSA. The CDR3 region has the DNA TGTGCCAGCAGCTTAGCGCTTTACCCAGGGATAGAAGAGACCCAGTACTTC. This gives the protein CASSLALYPGIEETQYF.

The genes are TRBV7-2 and TRBJ1-2; 7 bases are shared with TRBD1. The CDR3 runs 15 residues. The germline CDR1 and CDR2 sequences are SGHTA and FQGNSA. V lost 5 bases to trimming and J lost 5 bases; unmatched junction nucleotides: 11. CDR3 coding DNA: TGTGCCAGCAGCCCCGATGGGACAGTGCCATATGGCTACACCTTC. It codes for CASSPDGTVPYGYTF.

The chain joins TRBV7-2 to TRBJ2-7; 8 bases are a match to TRBD1. Germline V gene lookup returns CDR1 SGHTA and CDR2 FQGNSA. V trimming: 7 bases; J trimming: 5 bases; junction bases outside the gene matches: 7. The CDR3 is 13 residues long. The CDR3 sequence is CASNSRGLHEQYF. The DNA for the CDR3 is TGTGCCAGCAACAGCAGGGGGCTTCACGAGCAGTACTTC.

This chain uses TRBV5-4 with TRBJ1-1; tentatively, D is TRBD1 (6 bases). CDR1 SGHNT and CDR2 YYREEE come from the germline V gene (reference sequence). With 4 bases removed from V and 13 bases from J, the gap between germline ends came to 20 bases. This CDR3 comprises 13 residues. The CDR3 sequence: CASSAAGAPVGFF. CDR3 sequence (DNA): TGTGCCAGCAGCGCGGCGGGGGCCCCCGTAGGTTTCTTT.

This clone was seen once. The chain recombines TRBV10-1 with TRBJ1-2; 11 bases are a match to TRBD1. Germline V lookup: CDR1 WNHNN, CDR2 SYGVQD (reference sequence). V trimming: 8 bases; J trimming: 4 bases; junction bases outside the gene matches: 9. The CDR3 runs to 15 residues. The CDR3 DNA reads as TGCGCCAGCCGCTTAGGACAGGGGGCAAGCTATGGCTACACCTTC. Translated: CASRLGQGASYGYTF.

The chain recombines TRBV7-2 with TRBJ2-4, with 13 bases identical to TRBD2. Germline CDR1 SGHTA, CDR2 FQGNSA. The junction had 2 bases not matched to a gene; V was cut back by 2 bases and J by 4 bases. CDR3 size: 16 residues. CDR3 residues: CASSLRLAGGKNIQYF. The CDR3 region has the DNA TGTGCCAGCAGCTTAAGACTAGCGGGGGGAAAAAACATTCAGTACTTC.

The chain is built from TRBV7-9 and TRBJ1-1; D not resolved. Germline lookup yields CDR1 SEHNR and CDR2 FQNEAQ (reference sequence). This CDR3 region has 14 residues. Trimming cost V 4 bases and J 6 bases, with 15 bases left between them. CDR3 coding DNA: TGTGCCAGCAGCTACACCACGCTTGTCCCTGAAGCTTTCTTT. Its translation: CASSYTTLVPEAFF.

The chain combines TRBV5-1 with TRBJ2-5; 8 nucleotides align to TRBD1. The CDR3 is 15 amino acids. V lost 0 bases, J lost 5 bases, and 6 bases stayed unmatched. Germline CDR1 SGHRS, CDR2 YFSETQ. The CDR3 nucleotides are TGCGCCAGCAGCTTGGACAGGGGGGTGGGGGAGACCCAGTACTTC. It specifies CASSLDRGVGETQYF.

In the case of this clone: Other DNA sequences in this sample translate to the same CDR3. V is TRBV30 and J is TRBJ2-7; D uncertain. The length of the CDR3 is 11 residues. V was pared by 0 bases and J by 5 bases, with 5 bases between. CDR1 is GTSNPN and CDR2 is SVGIG in the germline V gene (reference sequence). The CDR3 protein is CAWSVSDEQYF. The CDR3 region has the DNA TGTGCCTGGAGTGTATCGGACGAGCAGTACTTC.

The V and J genes are TRBV6-1 and TRBJ1-5; D remains ambiguous. Trimming pared 7 bases from V and 4 bases from J, leaving 14 bases between. CDR3 length: 14 amino acids. CDR1 MNHNS and CDR2 SASEGT come from the germline V gene. The CDR3 DNA is TGTGCCAGCATCGGAAGGTCCCTAAATCAGCCCCAGCATTTT. This gives the protein CASIGRSLNQPQHF.

The chain joins TRBV9 to TRBJ2-6; D ambiguous. Germline V lookup: CDR1 SGDLS, CDR2 YYNGEE. This CDR3 is built from 19 residues. V was clipped by 0 bases and J by 4 bases, with 20 bases between them. CDR3 amino acids: CASSVDSRQAAWGANVLTF. DNA of the CDR3: TGTGCCAGCAGCGTAGACTCGCGTCAGGCCGCCTGGGGGGCCAACGTCCTGACTTTC.

The V and J genes are TRBV28 and TRBJ2-7; D remains ambiguous. The CDR3 runs to 12 residues. Trimming cost V 2 bases and J 2 bases, with 4 bases left between them. Germline lookup yields CDR1 MDHEN and CDR2 SYDVKM. CDR3 amino acids: CASSLVAYEQYF. The CDR3 region has the DNA TGTGCCAGCAGTTTAGTTGCCTACGAGCAGTACTTC.